A selection of T cell receptor beta chains follows, all from one sample in a study of T-cell reconstitution after alpha-beta-depleted transplantation in children. From the PCR reads, TCRdb called clonotypes with MiXCR, one entry per CDR3 protein. The sample lists 700,000 or so distinct CDR3 sequences; around 14% were seen once. This material consisted of PBMCs, taken before TCRalphabeta/CD19-depleted stem cell transplant. The receptor source for this set is a girl aged 2-10 years with congenital amegakaryocytic thrombocytopenia, due to receive a stem cell transplant. Each CDR3 is given with its conserved first and last residue. The D gene is left open where the match is weak. Clone sizes are given selectively: once, few, many, or a class where the clone is expanded.

DNA: TGTGCCTGGGGGACTAGCGGGTACGAGCAGTACTTC
CDR3: CAWGTSGYEQYF
J: TRBJ2-7
V: TRBV30
size: -
D: TRBD2

DNA: TGTGCCAGCAGCTTGTGGGTTGCAGCTAACTATGGCTACACCTTC
CDR3: CASSLWVAANYGYTF
J: TRBJ1-2
V: TRBV7-9
size: many
D: -

DNA: TGCAGTGCCACCTCTCTAGCGGCCTCCTACAATGAGCAGTTCTTC
CDR3: CSATSLAASYNEQFF
J: TRBJ2-1
V: TRBV20-1
size: -
D: TRBD2

DNA: TGTGCCACCAGTGCCTCAGGGGGTAGCTCCTACAATGAGCAGTTCTTC
CDR3: CATSASGGSSYNEQFF
J: TRBJ2-1
V: TRBV24-1
size: many
D: TRBD1

DNA: TGTGCCAGCAGCTCCCCTTTACGTCCCGGGGAGCTGTTTTTT
CDR3: CASSSPLRPGELFF
J: TRBJ2-2
V: TRBV7-8
size: many
D: -

DNA: TGCAGTGCTAGTAAGGGGGCAGGGGAAGGCACAGATACGCAGTATTTT
CDR3: CSASKGAGEGTDTQYF
J: TRBJ2-3
V: TRBV20-1
size: many
D: TRBD1

DNA: TGTGCCAGCAGCCCGGGCCGTCTCGGGGCCCTCAATGAGCAGTTCTTC
CDR3: CASSPGRLGALNEQFF
J: TRBJ2-1
V: TRBV7-3
size: -
D: -

DNA: TGTGCCAGCAGTTACTCGTACAGCGGCTATGGCTACACCTTC
CDR3: CASSYSYSGYGYTF
J: TRBJ1-2
V: TRBV6-2/TRBV6-3
size: -
D: -

DNA: TGCAGTGCTAGAGTGGCAAATAGCAATCAGCCCCAGCATTTT
CDR3: CSARVANSNQPQHF
J: TRBJ1-5
V: TRBV20-1
size: few
D: -

DNA: TGCAGCGTTTGTGATATGACAGGCTCCTACGAGCAGTACTTC
CDR3: CSVCDMTGSYEQYF
J: TRBJ2-7
V: TRBV29-1
size: many
D: -

DNA: TGCAGCGTTGAACGGGATAACTCCTACGAGCAGTACTTC
CDR3: CSVERDNSYEQYF
J: TRBJ2-7
V: TRBV29-1
size: few
D: -

DNA: TGTGCCAGCAGTTCAAATCGACTAGCGGGGGTGACTGCTGGGGCCAACGTCCTGACTTTC
CDR3: CASSSNRLAGVTAGANVLTF
J: TRBJ2-6
V: TRBV5-7
size: many
D: TRBD2

DNA: TGCAGTGCTAGCAGGTGGCAGCAGCCCCAGCATTTT
CDR3: CSASRWQQPQHF
J: TRBJ1-5
V: TRBV20-1
size: many
D: -

DNA: TGCGCCAGCAGCCACGGGACTAGCGGGATCCACGAGCAGTACTTC
CDR3: CASSHGTSGIHEQYF
J: TRBJ2-7
V: TRBV4-1
size: many
D: TRBD2

DNA: TGTGCCAGCAGCTCAGAAAGGCGGGATACGCAGTATTTT
CDR3: CASSSERRDTQYF
J: TRBJ2-3
V: TRBV7-2
size: many
D: -

DNA: TGCGCCAGCAGTGACGACGCCCGCACAGATACGCAGTATTTT
CDR3: CASSDDARTDTQYF
J: TRBJ2-3
V: TRBV10-2
size: few
D: -

DNA: TGTGCCAGCAGTGTTGACGGCAACTACGAGCAGTACTTC
CDR3: CASSVDGNYEQYF
J: TRBJ2-7
V: TRBV6-1
size: few
D: -

DNA: TGTGCCTGGAGTATGGTGACTAGCGGGGGAGAGACCCAGTACTTC
CDR3: CAWSMVTSGGETQYF
J: TRBJ2-5
V: TRBV30
size: -
D: TRBD2

DNA: TGTGCCACCGGACGGACAAGCGGGAGACAAGAGACCCAGTACTTC
CDR3: CATGRTSGRQETQYF
J: TRBJ2-5
V: TRBV2
size: many
D: TRBD2

DNA: TGCGCCAGCAGCCCGACAGTTTCGAACACCGGGGAGCTGTTTTTT
CDR3: CASSPTVSNTGELFF
J: TRBJ2-2
V: TRBV18
size: many
D: -

DNA: TGTGCCAGCAGCTCGACAGAAGCGATGACTAGCGGGACTAATACAATGAAGCAGTTCTTC
CDR3: CASSSTEAMTSGTNTMKQFF
J: TRBJ2-1
V: TRBV11-2
size: few
D: TRBD2

DNA: TGCAGCGTTGAAGGACTAGCGGGAGCGAAGAGCTCCTACAATGAGCAGTTCTTC
CDR3: CSVEGLAGAKSSYNEQFF
J: TRBJ2-1
V: TRBV29-1
size: many
D: TRBD2

DNA: TGCAGTGCTAGAGAGGCTAGCGGGAGGAGGGATACGCAGTATTTT
CDR3: CSAREASGRRDTQYF
J: TRBJ2-3
V: TRBV20-1
size: many
D: TRBD2

DNA: TGTGCCAGCGGGACAGGCGACTCCTACGAGCAGTACTTC
CDR3: CASGTGDSYEQYF
J: TRBJ2-7
V: TRBV28
size: -
D: TRBD1

DNA: TGTGCCATCAGTGGGGCGGGAGTCGAAGAGACCCAGTACTTC
CDR3: CAISGAGVEETQYF
J: TRBJ2-5
V: TRBV10-3
size: few
D: TRBD2

DNA: TGTGCCAGCAGATCCGGGACAGGGGGTTTAGAGACCCAGTACTTC
CDR3: CASRSGTGGLETQYF
J: TRBJ2-5
V: TRBV2
size: -
D: TRBD1

DNA: TGTGCCAGCAGCCAAGAACAGAACACTGAAGCTTTCTTT
CDR3: CASSQEQNTEAFF
J: TRBJ1-1
V: TRBV7-8
size: -
D: -

DNA: TGCAGTCCCAACCGCCGGGCTAGCGGGAGAAGTAATGAGCAGTTCTTC
CDR3: CSPNRRASGRSNEQFF
J: TRBJ2-1
V: TRBV20-1
size: -
D: TRBD2

DNA: TGTGCCAGCAGTTACGGGACTAGCGGCGATGGTGAGCAGTTCTTC
CDR3: CASSYGTSGDGEQFF
J: TRBJ2-1
V: TRBV12-3/TRBV12-4
size: many
D: TRBD2

DNA: TGTGCCAGCAGCCCTAAAATAACTGGGGCCAACGTCCTGACTTTC
CDR3: CASSPKITGANVLTF
J: TRBJ2-6
V: TRBV5-5
size: many
D: -

DNA: TGTGCCAGCAGCTTAGCTAGCGGGAGAGGGTTGGGGCAGTTCTTC
CDR3: CASSLASGRGLGQFF
J: TRBJ2-1
V: TRBV7-2
size: -
D: TRBD2

DNA: TGTGCCAGCAGCTTATATGTCGTTATGCTCAACCCGGATACGCAGTATTTT
CDR3: CASSLYVVMLNPDTQYF
J: TRBJ2-3
V: TRBV7-2
size: -
D: -

DNA: TGCAGCCGGGGTAGGGGTAACACCGGGGAGCTGTTTTTT
CDR3: CSRGRGNTGELFF
J: TRBJ2-2
V: TRBV29-1
size: -
D: -

DNA: TGTGCCAGCAGGGCAGTAGCGGGATGGTTAGATACGCAGTATTTT
CDR3: CASRAVAGWLDTQYF
J: TRBJ2-3
V: TRBV7-2
size: few
D: TRBD2

DNA: TGTGCCAGCAGCGACACTAGCAGATTCGAGCAGGGGACAGATACGCAGTATTTT
CDR3: CASSDTSRFEQGTDTQYF
J: TRBJ2-3
V: TRBV2
size: few
D: -

DNA: TGTGCCAGCAGTCCTAATTTTAGCCGATACAATGAGCAGTTCTTC
CDR3: CASSPNFSRYNEQFF
J: TRBJ2-1
V: TRBV27
size: -
D: -

DNA: TGTGCCAGCAGTTCGGGACCTTTCTACGAGCAGTACTTC
CDR3: CASSSGPFYEQYF
J: TRBJ2-7
V: TRBV6-2/TRBV6-3
size: -
D: -

DNA: TGTGCCAGCTCAGGAAAAACTAGCACAGATACGCAGTATTTT
CDR3: CASSGKTSTDTQYF
J: TRBJ2-3
V: TRBV18
size: -
D: -

DNA: TGTGCCAGCAGCTTCGGCCATATGAGCTCTGGAAACACCATATATTTT
CDR3: CASSFGHMSSGNTIYF
J: TRBJ1-3
V: TRBV7-6
size: many
D: -

DNA: TGTGCCTGGAGTAAGGGAAGCGGGAGTACAACAGATACGCAGTATTTT
CDR3: CAWSKGSGSTTDTQYF
J: TRBJ2-3
V: TRBV30
size: -
D: TRBD2

DNA: TGTGCCAGCAGACCCTGGGACCGAGGCTCCTACAATGAGCAGTTCTTC
CDR3: CASRPWDRGSYNEQFF
J: TRBJ2-1
V: TRBV28
size: few
D: -

DNA: TGTGCCAGCAGTACCGGGTTGGGCAATCAGCCCCAGCATTTT
CDR3: CASSTGLGNQPQHF
J: TRBJ1-5
V: TRBV6-1
size: many
D: -

DNA: TGCGCCAGCAGCTTTTATTTTACCTTCTGGAAACGTCAGCCCCAGCATTTT
CDR3: CASSFYFTFWKRQPQHF
J: TRBJ1-5
V: TRBV5-1
size: many
D: -

DNA: TGTGCCAGCAGCACACCCGTTCAGGGTGGAGAGACCCAGTACTTC
CDR3: CASSTPVQGGETQYF
J: TRBJ2-5
V: TRBV12-3/TRBV12-4
size: few
D: -

DNA: TGTGCCAGCAAACCCACCGGGGAAGTAGCCAAAAACATTCAGTACTTC
CDR3: CASKPTGEVAKNIQYF
J: TRBJ2-4
V: TRBV6-1
size: many
D: -

DNA: TGCAGTGCTAGACCTCTTCGACAGGGGAACACCGGGGAGCTGTTTTTT
CDR3: CSARPLRQGNTGELFF
J: TRBJ2-2
V: TRBV20-1
size: few
D: TRBD1

DNA: TGTGCCAGCCTGGGCGTAACAAGGGGTGAGCAGTTCTTC
CDR3: CASLGVTRGEQFF
J: TRBJ2-1
V: TRBV7-9
size: few
D: -

DNA: TGCAGCGTCCGTACAGGGGTGGAAAGCACAGATACGCAGTATTTT
CDR3: CSVRTGVESTDTQYF
J: TRBJ2-3
V: TRBV29-1
size: many
D: TRBD1

DNA: TGCGCCAGCAGCTTATTAGCGGGGCAGTCCTACAATGAGCAGTTCTTC
CDR3: CASSLLAGQSYNEQFF
J: TRBJ2-1
V: TRBV5-1
size: many
D: TRBD2

DNA: TGCAGTGCTAGTCCAAACTCGGGTAGCGGGAGGGTAAGATCCTACGAGCAGTACTTC
CDR3: CSASPNSGSGRVRSYEQYF
J: TRBJ2-7
V: TRBV20-1
size: few
D: TRBD2

DNA: TGTGCCAGCAGCGGGACTTCGTTTCAAGAGACCCAGTACTTC
CDR3: CASSGTSFQETQYF
J: TRBJ2-5
V: TRBV11-2
size: few
D: -

DNA: TGCGCCAGCAGCTATCTAGCGGACAATGAGCAGTTCTTC
CDR3: CASSYLADNEQFF
J: TRBJ2-1
V: TRBV5-1
size: few
D: TRBD2

DNA: TGTGCCAGCACAGAGCGGGAGTACCAAGAGACCCAGTACTTC
CDR3: CASTEREYQETQYF
J: TRBJ2-5
V: TRBV7-9
size: -
D: TRBD2

DNA: TGTGCCAGCAGTAAAGGGGCCGGGGCCAACGTCCTGACTTTC
CDR3: CASSKGAGANVLTF
J: TRBJ2-6
V: TRBV12-3/TRBV12-4
size: -
D: -

DNA: TGCGCCAGCCTCCACGGGAAAAACAATGAGCAGTTCTTC
CDR3: CASLHGKNNEQFF
J: TRBJ2-1
V: TRBV5-1
size: -
D: -